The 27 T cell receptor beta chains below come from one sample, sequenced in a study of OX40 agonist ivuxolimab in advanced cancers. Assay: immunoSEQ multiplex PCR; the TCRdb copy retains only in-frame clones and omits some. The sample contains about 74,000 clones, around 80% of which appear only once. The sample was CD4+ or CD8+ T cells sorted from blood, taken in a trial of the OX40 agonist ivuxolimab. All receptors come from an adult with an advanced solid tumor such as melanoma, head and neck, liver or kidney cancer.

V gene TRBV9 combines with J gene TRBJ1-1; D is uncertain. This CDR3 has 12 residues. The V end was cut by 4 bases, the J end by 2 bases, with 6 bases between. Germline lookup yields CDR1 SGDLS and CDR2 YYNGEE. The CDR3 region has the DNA TGTGCCAGCAGCAGAGCAAACACTGAAGCTTTCTTT. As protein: CASSRANTEAFF.

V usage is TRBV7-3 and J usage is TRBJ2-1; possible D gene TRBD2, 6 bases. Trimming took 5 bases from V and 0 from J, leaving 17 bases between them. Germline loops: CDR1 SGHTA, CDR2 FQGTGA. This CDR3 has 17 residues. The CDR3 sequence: CASSPIGAGSSYNEQFF. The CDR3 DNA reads TGTGCCAGCAGCCCAATTGGGGCGGGAAGCTCCTACAATGAGCAGTTCTTC.

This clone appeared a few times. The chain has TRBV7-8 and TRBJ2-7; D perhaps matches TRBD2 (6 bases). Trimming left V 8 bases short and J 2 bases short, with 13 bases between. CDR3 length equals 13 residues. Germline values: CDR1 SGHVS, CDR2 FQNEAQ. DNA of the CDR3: TGTGCCAGCGGTGGAGGAGGGGCCTACGAGCAGTACGTC. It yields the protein CASGGGGAYEQYV.

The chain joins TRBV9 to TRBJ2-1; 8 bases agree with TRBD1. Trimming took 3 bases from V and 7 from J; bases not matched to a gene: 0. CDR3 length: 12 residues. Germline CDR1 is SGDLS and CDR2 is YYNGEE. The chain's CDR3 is CASSGQGNEQFF. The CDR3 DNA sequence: TGTGCCAGCAGCGGACAGGGGAATGAGCAGTTCTTC.

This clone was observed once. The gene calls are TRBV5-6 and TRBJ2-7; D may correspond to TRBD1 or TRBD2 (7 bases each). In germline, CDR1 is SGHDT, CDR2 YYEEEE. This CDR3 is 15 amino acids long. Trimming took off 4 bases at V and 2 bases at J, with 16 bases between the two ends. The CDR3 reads CASSPPGGGPYEQYV. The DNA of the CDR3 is TGTGCCAGCAGCCCCCCAGGGGGGGGGCCCTACGAGCAGTACGTC.

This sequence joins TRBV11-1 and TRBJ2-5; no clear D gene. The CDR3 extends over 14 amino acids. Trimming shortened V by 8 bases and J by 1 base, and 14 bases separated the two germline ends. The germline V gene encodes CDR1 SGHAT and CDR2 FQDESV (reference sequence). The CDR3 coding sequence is TGTGCCAGCCAAATCTCCGAAAGCCAAGAGACCCAGTACTTC. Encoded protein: CASQISESQETQYF.

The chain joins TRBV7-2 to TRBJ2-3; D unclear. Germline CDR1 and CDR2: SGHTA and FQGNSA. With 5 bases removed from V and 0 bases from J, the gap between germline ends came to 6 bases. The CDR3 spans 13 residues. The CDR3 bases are TGTGCCAGCAGCCCCCCTAGCACAGATACGCAGTATTTT. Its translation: CASSPPSTDTQYF.

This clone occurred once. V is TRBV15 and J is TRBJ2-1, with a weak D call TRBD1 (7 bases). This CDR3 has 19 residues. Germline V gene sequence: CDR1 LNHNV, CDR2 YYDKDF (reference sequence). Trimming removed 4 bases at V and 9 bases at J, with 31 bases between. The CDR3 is CATSTRGQTRDSSEGEQFF. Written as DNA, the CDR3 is TGTGCCACCAGCACGAGGGGACAGACCCGGGACTCCAGTGAGGGTGAGCAGTTCTTC. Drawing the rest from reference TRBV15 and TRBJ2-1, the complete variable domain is DAMVIQNPRYQVTQFGKPVTLSCSQTLNHNVMYWYQQKSSQAPKLLFHYYDKDFNNEADTPDNFQSRRPNTSFCFLDIRSPGLGDTAMYLCATSTRGQTRDSSEGEQFFGPGTRLTVL.

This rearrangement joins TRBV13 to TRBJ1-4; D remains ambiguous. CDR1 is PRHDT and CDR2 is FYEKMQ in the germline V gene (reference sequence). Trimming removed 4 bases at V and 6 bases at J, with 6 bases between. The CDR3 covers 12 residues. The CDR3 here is CASSSDYEKLFF. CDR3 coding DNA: TGTGCCAGCAGCTCCGATTATGAAAAACTGTTTTTT.

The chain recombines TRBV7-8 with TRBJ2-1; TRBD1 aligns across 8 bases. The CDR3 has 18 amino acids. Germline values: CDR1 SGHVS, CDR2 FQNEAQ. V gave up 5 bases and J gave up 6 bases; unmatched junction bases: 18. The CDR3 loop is CASSPLQGARLNRNEQFF. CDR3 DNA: TGTGCCAGCAGCCCTCTTCAGGGGGCTCGACTCAACCGCAATGAGCAGTTCTTC.

CDR3 DNA sequence: TGTGCCAGCAGTTTAGAGTTTGGACTAGCGGGAAATGAGCAGTTCTTC. Protein product: CASSLEFGLAGNEQFF. The chain employs TRBV28 and TRBJ2-1; 12 positions agree with TRBD2. Per the germline V gene, CDR1 is MDHEN and CDR2 is SYDVKM. The CDR3 runs 16 residues. The trim removed 2 bases at V and 7 bases at J, leaving 6 bases unmatched.

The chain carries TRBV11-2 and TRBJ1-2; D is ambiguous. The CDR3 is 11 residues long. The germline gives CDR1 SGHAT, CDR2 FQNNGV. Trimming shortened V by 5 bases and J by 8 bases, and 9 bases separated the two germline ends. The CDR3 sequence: CASSAAGGYTF. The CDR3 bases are TGTGCCAGCAGCGCCGCGGGAGGCTACACCTTC.

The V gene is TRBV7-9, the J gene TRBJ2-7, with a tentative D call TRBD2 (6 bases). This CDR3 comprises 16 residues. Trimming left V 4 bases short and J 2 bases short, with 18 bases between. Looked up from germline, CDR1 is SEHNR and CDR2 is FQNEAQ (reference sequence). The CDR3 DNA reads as TGTGCCAGCAGCTCCGGCAGGACTACGAACGCCTACGAGCAGTACTTC. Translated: CASSSGRTTNAYEQYF.

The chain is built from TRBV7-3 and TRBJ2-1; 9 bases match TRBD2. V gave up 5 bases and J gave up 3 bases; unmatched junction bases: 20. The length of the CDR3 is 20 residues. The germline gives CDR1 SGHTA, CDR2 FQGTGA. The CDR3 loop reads CASSQIIAGEDPSFYNEQFF. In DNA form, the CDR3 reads TGTGCCAGCAGCCAGATAATAGCGGGAGAAGACCCGAGTTTCTACAATGAGCAGTTCTTC.

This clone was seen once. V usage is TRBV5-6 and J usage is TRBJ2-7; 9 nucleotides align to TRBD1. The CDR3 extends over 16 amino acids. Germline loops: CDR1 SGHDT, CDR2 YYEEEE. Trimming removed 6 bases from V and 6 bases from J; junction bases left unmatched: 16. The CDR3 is CASNLITGTGFAEQYF. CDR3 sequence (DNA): TGTGCCAGCAACTTAATCACCGGGACAGGGTTCGCCGAGCAGTACTTC. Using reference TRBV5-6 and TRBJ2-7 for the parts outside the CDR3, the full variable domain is DAGVTQSPTHLIKTRGQQVTLRCSPKSGHDTVSWYQQALGQGPQFIFQYYEEEERQRGNFPDRFSGHQFPNYSSELNVNALLLGDSALYLCASNLITGTGFAEQYFGPGTRLTVT.

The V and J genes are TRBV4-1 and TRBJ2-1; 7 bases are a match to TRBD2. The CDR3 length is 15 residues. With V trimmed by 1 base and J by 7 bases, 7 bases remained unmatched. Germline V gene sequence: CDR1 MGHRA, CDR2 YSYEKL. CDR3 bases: TGCGCCAGCAGCCAAGTCTCTGGGGGGGGGAATGAGCAGTTCTTC. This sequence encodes CASSQVSGGGNEQFF.

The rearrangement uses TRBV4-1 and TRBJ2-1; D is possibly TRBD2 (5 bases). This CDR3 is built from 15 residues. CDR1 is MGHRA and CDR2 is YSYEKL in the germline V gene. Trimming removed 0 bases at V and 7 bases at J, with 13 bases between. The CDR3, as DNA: TGCGCCAGCAGCCAAGAACGAGGGTGGTGGAATGAGCAGTTCTTC. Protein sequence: CASSQERGWWNEQFF.

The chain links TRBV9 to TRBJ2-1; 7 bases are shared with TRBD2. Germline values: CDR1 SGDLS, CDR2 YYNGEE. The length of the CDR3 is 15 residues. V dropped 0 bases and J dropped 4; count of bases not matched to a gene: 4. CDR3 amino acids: CASSVGLAVYNEQFF. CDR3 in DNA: TGTGCCAGCAGCGTAGGCCTAGCGGTATACAATGAGCAGTTCTTC.

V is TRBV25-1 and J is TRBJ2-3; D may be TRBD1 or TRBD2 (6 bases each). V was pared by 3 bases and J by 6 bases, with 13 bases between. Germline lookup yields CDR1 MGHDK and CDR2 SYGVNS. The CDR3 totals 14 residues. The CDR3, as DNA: TGTGCCAGCAGTGAGGGGGGCGGAGTGGATACGCAGTATTTT. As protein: CASSEGGGVDTQYF. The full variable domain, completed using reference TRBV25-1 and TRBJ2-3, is EADIYQTPRYLVIGTGKKITLECSQTMGHDKMYWYQQDPGMELHLIHYSYGVNSTEKGDLSSESTVSRIRTEHFPLTLESARPSHTSQYLCASSEGGGVDTQYFGPGTRLTVL.

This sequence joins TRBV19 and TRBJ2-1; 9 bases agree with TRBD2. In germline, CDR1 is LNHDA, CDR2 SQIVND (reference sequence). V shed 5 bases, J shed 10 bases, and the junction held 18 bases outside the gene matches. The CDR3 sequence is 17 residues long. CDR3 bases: TGTGCCAGTAGTTGGGGACTAGCTGTTGGTGTGGTCAAGGAGCAGTTCTTC. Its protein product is CASSWGLAVGVVKEQFF.

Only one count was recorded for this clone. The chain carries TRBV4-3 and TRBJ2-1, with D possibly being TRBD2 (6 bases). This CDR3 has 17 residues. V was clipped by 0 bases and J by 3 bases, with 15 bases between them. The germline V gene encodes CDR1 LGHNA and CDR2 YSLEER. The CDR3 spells CASSQEVGGADYNEQFF. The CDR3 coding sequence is TGCGCCAGCAGCCAAGAAGTGGGCGGGGCGGACTACAATGAGCAGTTCTTC.

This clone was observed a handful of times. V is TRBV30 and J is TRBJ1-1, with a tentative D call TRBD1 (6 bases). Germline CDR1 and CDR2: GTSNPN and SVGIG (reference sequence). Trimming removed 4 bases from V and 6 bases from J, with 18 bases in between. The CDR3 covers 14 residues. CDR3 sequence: CAWNLGGQLSEAFF. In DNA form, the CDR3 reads TGTGCCTGGAACCTTGGAGGACAGCTTTCTGAAGCTTTCTTT.

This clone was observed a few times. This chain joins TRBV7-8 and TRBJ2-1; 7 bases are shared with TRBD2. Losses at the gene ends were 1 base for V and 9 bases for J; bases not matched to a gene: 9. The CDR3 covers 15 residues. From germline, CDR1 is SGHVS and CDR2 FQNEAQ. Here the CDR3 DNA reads TGTGCCAGCAGCTTAGTGGTCACAACGGGGGGTGAGCAGTTCTTC. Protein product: CASSLVVTTGGEQFF.

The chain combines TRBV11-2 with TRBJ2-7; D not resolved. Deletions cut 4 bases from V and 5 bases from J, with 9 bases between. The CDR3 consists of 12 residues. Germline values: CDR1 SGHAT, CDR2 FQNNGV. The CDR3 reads CASSSITDEQYF. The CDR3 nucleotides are TGTGCCAGCAGCTCAATAACCGACGAGCAGTACTTC.

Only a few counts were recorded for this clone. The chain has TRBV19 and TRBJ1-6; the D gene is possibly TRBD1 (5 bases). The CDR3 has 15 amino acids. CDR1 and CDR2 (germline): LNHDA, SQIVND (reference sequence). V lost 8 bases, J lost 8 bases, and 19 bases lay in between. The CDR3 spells CASSREDAKDSPLHF. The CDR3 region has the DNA TGTGCCAGTTCCAGGGAAGACGCGAAGGATTCACCCCTCCACTTT.

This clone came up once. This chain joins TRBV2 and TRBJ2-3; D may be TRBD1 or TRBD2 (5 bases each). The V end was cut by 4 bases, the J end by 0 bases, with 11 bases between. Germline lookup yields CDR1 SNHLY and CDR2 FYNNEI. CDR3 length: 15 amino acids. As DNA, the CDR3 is TGTGCCAGCAGTGCGGGACGGGGTAGCACAGATACGCAGTATTTT. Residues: CASSAGRGSTDTQYF.

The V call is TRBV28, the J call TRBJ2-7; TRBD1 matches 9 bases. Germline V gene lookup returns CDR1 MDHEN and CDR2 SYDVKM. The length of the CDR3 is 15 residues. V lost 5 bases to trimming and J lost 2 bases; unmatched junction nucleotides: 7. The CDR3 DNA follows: TGTGCCAGCAGTACCGGGACAGGGTTCCCCTACGAGCAGTACGTC. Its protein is CASSTGTGFPYEQYV.